Following are 21 T cell receptor beta chains from one sample sequenced in a study of regulatory T cells in long-lasting Graves disease. With iRepertoire HTBI primers and Arm-PCR of CDR3 regions, TCR beta libraries were built. One entry per CDR3 protein results from TCRdb running MiXCR on the multiplex PCR reads. The data hold around 450,000 distinct CDR3 sequences, with about 15% observed a single time. Regarding time point: newly diagnosed GD, antithyroid drugs for less than 3 months. The TCR library was made from RNA that had been extracted from PBMCs in TRIzol. This same sample was also taken into another study, of T cells in Graves' hyperthyroidism and ophthalmopathy.

The sample was peripheral blood mononuclear cells (PBMCs), taken at new diagnosis, from a patient treated with antithyroid drugs. Source of these receptors: a middle-aged woman with Graves disease.

This clonotype was seen only a few times. A read error is possible here, since a much larger clone lies one base away. The chain combines TRBV7-2 with TRBJ2-2; a weak D match, TRBD2 (5 bases). The CDR3 length is 15 residues. The germline V gene has CDR1 SGHTA and CDR2 FQGNSA. CDR3 sequence (DNA): TGTGCCAGCAGCTTAGAAGGACTGAACACCGAGGAGCTGTTTTTT. As protein: CASSLEGLNTEELFF.

This clonotype has at least ten counts. The rearrangement joins TRBV6-1 to TRBJ2-5; TRBD1 aligns across 8 bases. CDR1 is MNHNS and CDR2 is SASEGT in the germline V gene. The length of the CDR3 is 15 residues. V dropped 2 bases and J dropped 7; count of bases not matched to a gene: 9. The CDR3 here is CASSETPGQGGTQYF. CDR3 bases: TGTGCCAGCAGTGAAACCCCTGGACAGGGCGGGACCCAGTACTTC.

This clonotype was found a few times. The chain uses TRBV5-1 and TRBJ1-1; 10 bases align to TRBD1. Trimming removed 4 bases from V and 5 bases from J; junction bases left unmatched: 14. The CDR3 length is 17 residues. Germline V gene sequence: CDR1 SGHRS, CDR2 YFSETQ. The CDR3 bases are TGCGCCAGCAGCCTTAATCGACAGGGGGCTGTAAGGACTGAAGCTTTCTTT. It yields the protein CASSLNRQGAVRTEAFF. Complete variable domain (other parts from reference TRBV5-1 and TRBJ1-1): KAGVTQTPRYLIKTRGQQVTLSCSPISGHRSVSWYQQTPGQGLQFLFEYFSETQRNKGNFPGRFSGRQFSNSRSEMNVSTLELGDSALYLCASSLNRQGAVRTEAFFGQGTRLTVV.

This chain links TRBV30 with TRBJ2-3; tentatively, D is TRBD2 (6 bases). Per germline, CDR1 GTSNPN and CDR2 SVGIG (reference sequence). The CDR3 has 13 amino acids. The CDR3 loop is CAGEVGGTDTQYF. The DNA of the CDR3 is TGTGCTGGGGAGGTAGGCGGTACAGATACGCAGTATTTT.

The V and J genes are TRBV19 and TRBJ2-1; D is possibly TRBD1 or TRBD2 (6 bases each). The germline V gene encodes CDR1 LNHDA and CDR2 SQIVND (reference sequence). The ends were cut back, 1 base at V and 8 bases at J, with 24 bases in the middle. This CDR3 spans 18 amino acids. CDR3 amino acids: CASSIAHERALRGDEQFF. The CDR3 nucleotides read TGTGCCAGTAGTATAGCCCATGAGAGAGCGCTTAGGGGGGATGAGCAGTTCTTC.

This clonotype was seen ten or more times. The V call is TRBV24-1, the J call TRBJ2-1, with 10 bases that match TRBD2. The V gene end was trimmed by 4 bases and the J gene end by 6 bases; junction bases not matched to a gene: 11. The germline CDR1 and CDR2 sequences are KGHDR and SFDVKD. The CDR3 is 17 amino acids. The CDR3: CATSDPLAGGLGNEQFF. The CDR3 DNA sequence: TGTGCCACCAGTGACCCCTTAGCGGGAGGATTAGGCAATGAGCAGTTCTTC.

This clonotype showed up many times. This chain connects TRBV2 to TRBJ2-3; a possible D gene is TRBD2 (6 bases). Trimming stripped 3 bases from V and 4 bases from J, with 11 bases between. CDR1 is SNHLY, CDR2 FYNNEI, per germline. The CDR3 has 14 amino acids. CDR3 amino acids: CASSDTRGADTQYF. DNA for the CDR3: TGTGCCAGCAGTGACACCCGCGGGGCAGATACGCAGTATTTT.

V is TRBV20-1 and J is TRBJ2-2; D not resolved. The germline V and J ends were trimmed by 0 bases and 1 base, with 9 bases remaining between them. The CDR3 runs to 15 residues. Germline V gene lookup returns CDR1 DFQATT and CDR2 SNEGSKA (reference sequence). The CDR3 bases are TGCAGTGCTAGAGATCAGTCTAAGAACACCGGGGAGCTGTTTTTT. Its protein is CSARDQSKNTGELFF.

This clonotype was recorded many times. V is TRBV20-1 and J is TRBJ2-1; unclear D gene. The germline V gene encodes CDR1 DFQATT and CDR2 SNEGSKA (reference sequence). V gave up 0 bases and J gave up 0 bases, with 6 bases separating them. The CDR3 is made up of 14 amino acids. The CDR3 reads CSARDTGSYNEQFF. The CDR3 DNA is TGCAGTGCTAGAGATACGGGCTCCTACAATGAGCAGTTCTTC.

This clonotype appeared many times. V and J are TRBV6-1 and TRBJ1-1, with 7 bases that match TRBD1. Germline CDR1 and CDR2: MNHNS and SASEGT. With 7 bases clipped from V and 5 bases from J, the junction kept 4 bases outside the gene matches. The CDR3 is 12 residues long. The CDR3 DNA reads as TGTGCCAGCAATGAGGGGGCGACTGAAGCTTTCTTT. Its translation: CASNEGATEAFF.

V gene TRBV19 combines with J gene TRBJ1-3; D might be TRBD1 (5 bases). CDR3 length: 17 residues. Per the germline V gene, CDR1 is LNHDA and CDR2 is SQIVND (reference sequence). V shed 3 bases and J shed 3 bases, with 18 bases lying between them. The CDR3, as DNA: TGTGCCAGTAGTATTTCCACTGGAGGGGCTGGTGGAAACACCATATATTTT. Its translation: CASSISTGGAGGNTIYF.

This clonotype was seen many times. This chain links TRBV11-2 with TRBJ1-2; the D is unclear. V shed 4 bases and J shed 8 bases, with 14 bases lying between them. CDR1 is SGHAT and CDR2 is FQNNGV in the germline V gene. The CDR3 is made up of 13 amino acids. The CDR3: CASSSQTTWGYTF. In DNA, the CDR3 is TGTGCCAGCAGCTCTCAAACGACCTGGGGCTACACCTTC.

This clonotype was observed at least ten times. The rearrangement links TRBV6-1 to TRBJ2-2, with D possibly being TRBD2 (6 bases). V was cut by 6 bases and J by 4 bases, with 12 bases left in between. The CDR3 consists of 14 residues. Germline CDR1 and CDR2: MNHNS and SASEGT. CDR3 loop: CASSRGASTGELFF. CDR3 nucleotide sequence: TGTGCCAGCAGCCGCGGGGCGAGCACCGGGGAGCTGTTTTTT.

There are many counts of this clonotype. V usage is TRBV6-1 and J usage is TRBJ1-3; unclear D gene. The V gene lost 7 bases and the J gene lost 0 bases, with 10 bases spanning the gap. The length of the CDR3 is 14 residues. Germline V gene sequence: CDR1 MNHNS, CDR2 SASEGT. CDR3 coding DNA: TGTGCCAGCATGAGGGCGAGCTCTGGAAACACCATATATTTT. The encoded protein is CASMRASSGNTIYF.

V gene TRBV19 combines with J gene TRBJ2-2; no reliable D call. The V end lost 3 bases, the J end lost 2 bases, and 7 bases lay between the germline ends. In germline, CDR1 is LNHDA, CDR2 SQIVND (reference sequence). The CDR3 extends over 14 amino acids. For the CDR3, the DNA is TGTGCCAGTAGTATGGGTCCAAACACCGGGGAGCTGTTTTTT. This gives the protein CASSMGPNTGELFF.

The chain recombines TRBV28 with TRBJ2-2; 13 bases align to TRBD2. The CDR3 loop spans 21 amino acids. Trimming cost V 3 bases and J 0 bases; bases outside gene matches: 13. Germline V CDR1 and CDR2: MDHEN, SYDVKM. The DNA of the CDR3 is TGTGCCAGCAGTTTCAACGGACTAGCGGGAGAGCCTTACGCGAACACCGGGGAGCTGTTTTTT. This encodes CASSFNGLAGEPYANTGELFF.

J is TRBJ2-3 and V is TRBV20-1, with 7 nucleotides matching TRBD2. Germline V gene lookup returns CDR1 DFQATT and CDR2 SNEGSKA (reference sequence). The CDR3 is 15 amino acids. V lost 6 bases, J lost 4 bases, and 13 bases stayed unmatched. CDR3 nucleotide sequence: TGCAGTGCCCGGGAACGAGGGAGGGCCCCAGATACGCAGTATTTT. The encoded protein is CSARERGRAPDTQYF.

This clonotype was seen repeatedly, ten times or more. The CDR3 is CASRPGLPAYNEQFF. As DNA, the CDR3 is TGTGCCAGCAGACCGGGGCTTCCGGCCTACAATGAGCAGTTCTTC. The rearrangement links TRBV27 to TRBJ2-1, with D perhaps assigned TRBD1 or TRBD2 (5 bases each). Germline assignment: CDR1 MNHEY and CDR2 SMNVEV (reference sequence). V was trimmed by 6 bases and J by 2 bases, leaving 14 bases between them. This CDR3 is 15 amino acids long.

Many counts were recorded for this clonotype. The genes are TRBV7-9 and TRBJ1-4; maybe TRBD1 (6 bases). CDR3 length: 13 amino acids. Looked up from germline, CDR1 is SEHNR and CDR2 is FQNEAQ (reference sequence). V was pared by 3 bases and J by 5 bases, with 7 bases between. CDR3 amino acids: CASSLGANEKLFF. The DNA for the CDR3 is TGTGCCAGCAGCTTGGGGGCGAATGAAAAACTGTTTTTT.

This clonotype was recorded many times. The rearrangement links TRBV6-5 to TRBJ2-7; D may be TRBD1 or TRBD2 (6 bases each). The V end was cut by 2 bases, the J end by 6 bases, with 23 bases between. This CDR3 comprises 17 residues. Germline loops: CDR1 MNHEY, CDR2 SVGAGI. In DNA form, the CDR3 reads TGTGCCAGCAGTTACAACAGGGAGGTACTACCAACCTCCGAGCAGTACTTC. Its translation is CASSYNREVLPTSEQYF.

This clonotype was counted at least ten times. The CDR3 DNA follows: TGTGCCAGCAGTTTTAGGGGGCGTGGGGAGACCCAGTACTTC. It codes for CASSFRGRGETQYF. The chain recombines TRBV28 with TRBJ2-5, with 7 nucleotides matching TRBD1. V shed 3 bases, J shed 5 bases, and the junction held 6 bases outside the gene matches. The CDR3 spans 14 residues. Germline V gives CDR1 MDHEN, CDR2 SYDVKM.